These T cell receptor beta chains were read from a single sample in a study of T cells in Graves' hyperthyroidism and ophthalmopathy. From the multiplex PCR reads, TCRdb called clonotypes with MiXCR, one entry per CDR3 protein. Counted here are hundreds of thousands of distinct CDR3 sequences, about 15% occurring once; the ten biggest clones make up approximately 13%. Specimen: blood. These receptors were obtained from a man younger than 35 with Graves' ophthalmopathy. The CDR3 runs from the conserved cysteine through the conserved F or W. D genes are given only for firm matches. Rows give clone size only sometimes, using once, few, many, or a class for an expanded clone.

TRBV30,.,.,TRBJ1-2,CAWSVLFLGGYTF,TGTGCCTGGAGTGTATTATTCTTGGGGGGCTACACCTTC
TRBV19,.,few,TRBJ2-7,CASSPTYHSYEQYF,TGTGCCAGTAGTCCCACATATCACTCCTACGAGCAGTACTTC
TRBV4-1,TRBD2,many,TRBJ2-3,CASSPLAGSTDTQYF,TGCGCCAGCAGCCCACTAGCGGGGAGCACAGATACGCAGTATTTT
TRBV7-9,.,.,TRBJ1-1,CASSLMQGAESFF,TGTGCCAGCAGCTTAATGCAGGGCGCTGAGTCTTTCTTT
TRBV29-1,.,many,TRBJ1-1,CSVSPSNTEAFF,TGCAGCGTCTCCCCCTCGAACACTGAAGCTTTCTTT
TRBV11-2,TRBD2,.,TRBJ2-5,CASSLGLAGNRETQYF,TGTGCCAGCAGCTTAGGGCTAGCGGGGAATCGCGAGACCCAGTACTTC
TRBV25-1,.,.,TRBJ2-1,CASSDVHRVEVGPEQFF,TGTGCCAGCAGTGACGTTCACCGTGTGGAGGTGGGACCAGAGCAGTTCTTC
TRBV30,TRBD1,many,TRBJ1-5,CAWTGGGNQPQHF,TGTGCCTGGACAGGGGGAGGCAATCAGCCCCAGCATTTT
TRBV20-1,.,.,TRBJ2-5,CSARDLEGGEQETQYF,TGCAGTGCTAGAGATTTGGAAGGGGGAGAGCAAGAGACCCAGTACTTC
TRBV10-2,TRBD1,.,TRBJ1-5,CASSKLLWQGEGNQPQHF,TGCGCCAGCAGTAAGCTCTTATGGCAGGGGGAAGGCAATCAGCCCCAGCATTTT
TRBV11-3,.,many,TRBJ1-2,CASSPSTVSYNYGYTF,TGTGCCAGCAGCCCATCGACGGTGTCTTATAACTATGGCTACACCTTC
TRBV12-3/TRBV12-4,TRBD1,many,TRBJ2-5,CASTPDRGIETQYF,TGTGCCAGCACCCCCGACAGGGGCATAGAGACCCAGTACTTC
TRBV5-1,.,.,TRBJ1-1,CASSLEMGTEAFF,TGCGCCAGCAGCTTGGAAATGGGGACTGAAGCTTTCTTT
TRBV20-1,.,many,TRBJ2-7,CSARDRGYNEQYF,TGCAGTGCTAGAGACAGGGGTTACAACGAGCAGTACTTC
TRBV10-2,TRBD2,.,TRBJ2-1,CASSEEGLATYNEQFF,TGCGCCAGCAGTGAAGAGGGACTAGCGACGTACAATGAGCAGTTCTTC
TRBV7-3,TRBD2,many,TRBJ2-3,CASKLAGVADTQYF,TGTGCCAGCAAGCTAGCGGGAGTTGCAGATACGCAGTATTTT
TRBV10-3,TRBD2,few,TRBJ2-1,CAISPTSGSSYNEQFF,TGTGCCATCAGTCCGACTAGCGGTAGCTCCTACAATGAGCAGTTCTTC
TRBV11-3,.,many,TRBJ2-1,CASSLGRTAYNEQFF,TGTGCCAGCAGCTTAGGACGGACAGCCTACAATGAGCAGTTCTTC
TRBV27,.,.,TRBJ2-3,CASWLGDTQYF,TGTGCCAGCTGGCTGGGGGATACGCAGTATTTT
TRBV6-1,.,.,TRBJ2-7,CASSEWEDSYEQYF,TGTGCCAGCAGTGAGTGGGAGGATTCCTACGAGCAGTACTTC